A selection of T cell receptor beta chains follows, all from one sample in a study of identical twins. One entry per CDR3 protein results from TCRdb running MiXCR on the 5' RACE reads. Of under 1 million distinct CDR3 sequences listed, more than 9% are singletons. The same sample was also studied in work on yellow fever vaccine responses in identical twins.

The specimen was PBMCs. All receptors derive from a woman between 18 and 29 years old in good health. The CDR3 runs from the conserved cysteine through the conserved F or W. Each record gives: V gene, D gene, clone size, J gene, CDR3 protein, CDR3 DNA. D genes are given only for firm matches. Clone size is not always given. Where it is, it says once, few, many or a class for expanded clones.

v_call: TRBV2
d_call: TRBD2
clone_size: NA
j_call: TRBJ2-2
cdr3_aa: CASSLAGGPFAGELFF
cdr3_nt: TGTGCCAGCAGTTTGGCGGGAGGGCCTTTCGCCGGGGAGCTGTTTTTT

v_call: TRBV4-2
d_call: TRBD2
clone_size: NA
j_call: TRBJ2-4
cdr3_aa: CASSPGLAGGTKAKNIQYF
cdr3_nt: TGTGCCAGCAGCCCGGGACTAGCGGGGGGGACCAAAGCCAAAAACATTCAGTACTTC

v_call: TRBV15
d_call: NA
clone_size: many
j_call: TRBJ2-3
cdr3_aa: CATSRVGAGGPTDTQYF
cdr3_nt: TGTGCCACCAGCAGAGTGGGGGCAGGAGGGCCCACAGATACGCAGTATTTT

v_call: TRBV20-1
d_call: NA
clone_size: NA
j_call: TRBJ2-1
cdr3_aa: CSAAMAGSTYNEQFF
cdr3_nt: TGCAGTGCCGCGATGGCGGGATCTACCTACAATGAGCAGTTCTTC

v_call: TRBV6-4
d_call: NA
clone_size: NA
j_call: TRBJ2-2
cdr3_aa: CASSDGSGELFF
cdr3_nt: TGTGCCAGCAGTGACGGGTCCGGGGAGCTGTTTTTT

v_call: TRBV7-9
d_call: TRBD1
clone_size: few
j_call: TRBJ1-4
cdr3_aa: CASSPDRVLDNEKLFF
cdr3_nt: TGTGCCAGCAGCCCTGACAGGGTCTTGGATAATGAAAAACTGTTTTTT

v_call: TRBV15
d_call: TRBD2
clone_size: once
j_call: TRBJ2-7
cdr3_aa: CATSSRVGAGVLEQYF
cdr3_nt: TGTGCCACCAGCAGCAGAGTAGGAGCGGGAGTTCTCGAGCAGTACTTC

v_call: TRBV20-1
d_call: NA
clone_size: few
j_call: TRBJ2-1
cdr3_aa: CSARDQSEQFF
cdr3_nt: TGCAGTGCTAGGGACCAGAGTGAGCAGTTCTTC

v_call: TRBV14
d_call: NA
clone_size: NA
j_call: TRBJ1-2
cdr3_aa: CASSQDWRYGYTF
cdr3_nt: TGTGCCAGCAGCCAAGATTGGCGGTATGGCTACACCTTC

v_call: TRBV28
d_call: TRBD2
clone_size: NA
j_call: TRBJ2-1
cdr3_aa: CASSFALAGGQGSNEQFF
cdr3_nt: TGTGCCAGCAGTTTTGCCCTAGCGGGAGGCCAAGGGAGTAATGAGCAGTTCTTC

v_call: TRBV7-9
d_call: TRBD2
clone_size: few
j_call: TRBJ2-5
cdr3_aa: CASSILAGMYQETQYF
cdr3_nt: TGTGCCAGCAGCATCCTAGCGGGAATGTACCAAGAGACCCAGTACTTC

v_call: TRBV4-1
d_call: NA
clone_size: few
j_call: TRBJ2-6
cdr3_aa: CASSQAPILGSSGANVLTF
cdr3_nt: TGCGCCAGCAGCCAAGCACCAATACTCGGGAGCTCTGGGGCCAACGTCCTGACTTTC

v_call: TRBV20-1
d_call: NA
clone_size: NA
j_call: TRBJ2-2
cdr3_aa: CSARPSLMNTGELFF
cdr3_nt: TGCAGTGCTAGACCCTCTCTGATGAACACCGGGGAGCTGTTTTTT

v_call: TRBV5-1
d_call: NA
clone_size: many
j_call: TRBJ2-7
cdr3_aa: CASSLSTKQYF
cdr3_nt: TGCGCCAGCAGCTTGTCGACAAAGCAGTACTTC

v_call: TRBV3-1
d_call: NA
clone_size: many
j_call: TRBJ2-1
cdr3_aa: CASSQVYYFSSYNEQFF
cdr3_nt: TGTGCCAGCAGCCAAGTCTACTATTTCAGCTCCTACAATGAGCAGTTCTTC

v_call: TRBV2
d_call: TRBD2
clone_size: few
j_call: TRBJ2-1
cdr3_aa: CASSSIAGGPSREQFF
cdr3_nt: TGTGCCAGCAGTTCGATAGCGGGAGGGCCGAGTCGTGAGCAGTTCTTC

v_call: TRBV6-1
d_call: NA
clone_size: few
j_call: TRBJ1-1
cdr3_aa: CASSEVRGWGAAEAFF
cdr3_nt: TGTGCCAGCAGTGAAGTTAGGGGTTGGGGCGCCGCTGAAGCTTTCTTT

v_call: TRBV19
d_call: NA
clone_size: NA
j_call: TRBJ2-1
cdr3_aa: CASSTDTSEQFF
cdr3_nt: TGTGCCAGTAGTACCGATACTAGCGAGCAGTTCTTC

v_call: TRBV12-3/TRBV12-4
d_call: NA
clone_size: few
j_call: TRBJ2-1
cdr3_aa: CASINDPWDEFF
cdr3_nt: TGTGCCAGCATTAACGATCCTTGGGATGAGTTCTTC